This TCR beta chain was found in a study of beta chain features in type 1 diabetes. About the study: Cell yields, age and gender were similar between patients and healthy donors.

Averaging approximately 110 mL, one heparinised blood draw came from each individual donor. In its sample, this clone was seen many times. Its antigen remains unknown. Expressed TCRB transcripts were sequenced because the isolated RNA had all been reverse transcribed beforehand. Clones were sequenced by immunoSEQ multiplex PCR, and TCRdb holds only the in-frame ones, with some missing. Among 300,000 to 400,000 clones listed, 8.5% to 10% were seen once. This CDR3 is built from 14 residues. CDR1 KGHSH and CDR2 LQKENI come from the germline V gene. Unmatched junction bases numbered 4, after V lost 3 bases and J lost 5 bases. Findings and caveats of the study: Shorter TCRB CDR3s, moderately but significantly so, marked every one of the four CD4+ subsets in Type 1 diabetes patients. TCRB repertoires of naive, central memory and Treg cells appeared more similar among patients than among healthy donors.

The chain recombines TRBV18 with TRBJ2-5, with 9 bases aligning to TRBD2. The receptor comes from a man aged 30 to 39 with type 1 diabetes. The sample consisted of central memory CD4+ T cells from blood. The DNA of the CDR3 is TGTGCCAGCTCACCTCCTAGCGGGATGGAGACCCAGTACTTC. Translated: CASSPPSGMETQYF. Full variable domain (remainder filled in from reference TRBV18 and TRBJ2-5): NAGVMQNPRHLVRRRGQEARLRCSPMKGHSHVYWYRQLPEEGLKFMVYLQKENIIDESGMPKERFSAEFPKEGPSILRIQQVVRGDSAAYFCASSPPSGMETQYFGPGTRLLVL.